This TCR beta chain comes out of a study of T cell repertoires in cytomegalovirus infection. Turning to the study itself: TCR beta signatures that were public indicated CMV infection and matching HLA type. Study findings and constraints: Public TCR beta family frequency separated CMV-and-HLA carriers, including in an independent cohort. The ex vivo response was dominated by HLA-C-restricted CMV-specific TCR beta clonotypes.

TCRdb re-called the reads with MiXCR, one entry per CDR3 protein. The repertoire holds roughly 230,000 distinct CDR3 sequences, with approximately 22% as singletons. This clonotype was detected ten times or more. Its specificity is unknown. The germline CDR1 and CDR2 sequences are SGHTA and FQGTGA. The germline V and J ends were trimmed by 2 bases and 9 bases, with 11 bases remaining between them. This CDR3 has 13 residues. This clonotype originated in a human donor in good health (CMV status not recorded). Some clones in this sample may be carry-over from other donors' samples. This chain links TRBV7-3 with TRBJ2-1; D unresolved. Sequencing was carried out using CD8+ T cells from PBMCs. The CDR3, as DNA: TGTGCCAGCAGCTTATCCCAATTGGGTGAGCAGTTCTTC. This sequence encodes CASSLSQLGEQFF. The full variable domain, completed using reference TRBV7-3 and TRBJ2-1, is GAGVSQTPSNKVTEKGKYVELRCDPISGHTALYWYRQSLGQGPEFLIYFQGTGAADDSGLPNDRFFAVRPEGSVSTLKIQRTERGDSAVYLCASSLSQLGEQFFGPGTRLTVL.